Shown below are 8 T cell receptor beta chains from a single sample sequenced in a study of blood T cell repertoires in COVID-19. Assay used: immunoSEQ multiplex PCR; TCRdb lists only in-frame clones, some missing. The sample shows approximately 52,000 clones, roughly nine tenths of them seen only once. The sample was peripheral blood. The source of these receptors is a man in his 60s with active COVID-19.

The J gene is TRBJ2-1, the V gene TRBV13; perhaps TRBD1 as D (5 bases). Trimming removed 0 bases at V and 16 bases at J, with 19 bases between. This CDR3 spans 14 amino acids. The germline CDR1 and CDR2 sequences are PRHDT and FYEKMQ (reference sequence). CDR3 DNA sequence: TGTGCCAGCAGCTTAGGGTCCCGACGGCAGGGTGGATTCTTC. Protein sequence: CASSLGSRRQGGFF.

J is TRBJ1-2 and V is TRBV24-1, with 8 bases aligning to TRBD1. CDR1 is KGHDR and CDR2 is SFDVKD in the germline V gene. The J segment lost 8 bases and the V segment lost 4 bases, leaving 8 bases of the junction unmatched. CDR3 size: 14 residues. CDR3 residues: CATSESGQVRGYTF. CDR3 nucleotides: TGTGCCACCAGTGAGTCGGGACAGGTCCGCGGCTACACCTTC.

The rearrangement joins TRBV3-1 (or the pseudogene TRBV3-2) to TRBJ2-4; 7 bases match TRBD2. Looked up from germline, CDR1 is LGHDT and CDR2 is YNNKEL (reference sequence). The CDR3 runs 16 residues. V lost 5 bases to trimming and J lost 1 base; unmatched junction nucleotides: 8. The CDR3, as DNA: TGTGCCAGCAGCTCTCGGACTAGTTCGGCCAAAAACATTCAGTACTTC. As protein: CASSSRTSSAKNIQYF.

This chain connects TRBV7-8 to TRBJ2-5, with D tentatively TRBD1 (6 bases). This CDR3 region has 15 residues. The V end lost 5 bases, the J end lost 1 base, and 14 bases lay between the germline ends. Germline V gene sequence: CDR1 SGHVS, CDR2 FQNEAQ. CDR3 residues: CASSPRGSPQETQYF. DNA of the CDR3: TGTGCCAGCAGCCCCAGGGGCTCACCCCAAGAGACCCAGTACTTC.

This chain joins TRBV9 and TRBJ2-5; 9 nucleotides align to TRBD1. V gave up 0 bases and J gave up 5 bases; unmatched junction bases: 5. The germline V gene encodes CDR1 SGDLS and CDR2 YYNGEE. The CDR3 is made up of 15 amino acids. CDR3 protein: CASSVGGQGLETQYF. The CDR3 region has the DNA TGTGCCAGCAGCGTAGGGGGACAGGGTTTGGAGACCCAGTACTTC. The whole variable domain, remainder taken from reference TRBV9 and TRBJ2-5, is DSGVTQTPKHLITATGQRVTLRCSPRSGDLSVYWYQQSLDQGLQFLIQYYNGEERAKGNILERFSAQQFPDLHSELNLSSLELGDSALYFCASSVGGQGLETQYFGPGTRLLVL.

The V call is TRBV19, the J call TRBJ1-2, with 9 bases aligning to TRBD1. The CDR3 contains 15 residues. Unmatched junction bases numbered 7, after V lost 4 bases and J lost 4 bases. Germline assignment: CDR1 LNHDA and CDR2 SQIVND (reference sequence). This chain's CDR3 is CASSTEDRGGYGYTF. The CDR3 DNA reads TGTGCCAGTAGTACAGAGGACAGGGGAGGCTATGGCTACACCTTC.

The chain employs TRBV27 and TRBJ2-3; 11 bases agree with TRBD2. The CDR3 contains 15 residues. J was trimmed by 4 bases and V by 3 bases; bases with no gene match: 3. Germline lookup yields CDR1 MNHEY and CDR2 SMNVEV (reference sequence). This CDR3 reads CASSFVAGGADTQYF. The CDR3, as DNA: TGTGCCAGCAGTTTTGTAGCGGGAGGGGCAGATACGCAGTATTTT.

This clone appeared once. The rearrangement uses TRBV2 and TRBJ2-7; perhaps TRBD2 as D (5 bases). The length of the CDR3 is 16 residues. Trimming cost V 5 bases and J 0 bases, with 17 bases left between them. Germline assignment: CDR1 SNHLY and CDR2 FYNNEI. The CDR3 sequence: CASSLETIASSYEQYF. The CDR3 nucleotides read TGTGCCAGCAGTCTAGAGACTATTGCTAGCTCCTACGAGCAGTACTTC.